This note documents a single T cell receptor beta chain sequence. What it binds is unknown. This entry is derived from a study of post-analysis software for immune sequencing data. Whole-study context: The study covered relapsing-remitting, secondary progressive and progressive-relapsing courses of multiple sclerosis. General study results and limits: Normalized Chao1 diversity was significantly lower in multiple sclerosis patients than in controls. Included in a set of roughly five TRBV segments more frequent in patients than controls were TRBV5-6, TRBV5-1 and TRBV20-1. Samples made in the same batch grouped tightly together by F measure.

TCR beta cDNA libraries had unique molecular identifiers. MiXCR was run by TCRdb on the PCR reads, yielding one entry per CDR3 protein. This sample has some 450,000 distinct CDR3 sequences, with under 55% found just once. There are 15 residues in the CDR3. Trimming stripped 6 bases from V and 4 bases from J, with 16 bases between. The specimen sequenced was blood. The chain couples TRBV12-3 or TRBV12-4 to TRBJ1-5; maybe TRBD1 (6 bases). The clonotype originates from a girl aged 10-17 years with multiple sclerosis. CDR3 in DNA: TGTGCCAGCAGATCGGGACAAATATCTAATCAGCCCCAGCATTTT. It codes for CASRSGQISNQPQHF.